This note documents a single TCR beta chain sequence. Clones were read by immunoSEQ multiplex PCR, and TCRdb kept only the in-frame ones, dropping some. The table has 150,000 to 200,000 clones, 93% seen once. The germline CDR1 and CDR2 sequences are GTSNPN and SVGIG (reference sequence). The CDR3 extends over 16 amino acids. The data originate from a study of control samples from healthy donors and cancer patients. The V and J genes are TRBV30 and TRBJ2-2; 13 bases map to TRBD2. This receptor was identified in a woman in her sixties or seventies in good health. The sequenced material came from blood. DNA of the CDR3: TGTGCTTCAACCACTAGCGGGGGGGCCGGCACCGGGGAGCTGTTTTTT. Translating it yields CASTTSGGAGTGELFF.